This T cell receptor (beta chain) was captured by sequencing in a study of blood T cells in healthy people across ages. Every sample yielded at least 6.5 million isolated PBMCs. As concerns this clonotype: The antigen is not known.

Study results and caveats: For the donors, CMV status was unknown and possibly confounded expanded clonotype changes. Diversity was higher, and naive CD4+ cells more numerous, in long-lived donors than in aged donors. There was a strong correlation between TCR beta diversity and naive T cell percentage.

Sample-barcoded 5' priming and a J-beta primer mix drove a second PCR of 7 to 11 cycles. One entry per CDR3 protein results from TCRdb running MiXCR on the 5' RACE reads. The profile shows over 1,300,000 distinct CDR3 sequences, almost 60% of them singletons. The CDR3 sequence is 17 residues long. The V segment lost 4 bases and the J segment 1 base; nucleotides outside the gene matches: 11. Germline V lookup: CDR1 DFQATT, CDR2 SNEGSKA (reference sequence). This chain links TRBV20-1 with TRBJ2-3; 10 bases match TRBD1. The sequence was collected from a man between 18 and 29 years old in good health. Sequences were obtained from blood. The CDR3 here is CSATGTGDNEGTDTQYF. The CDR3 DNA sequence: TGCAGTGCTACCGGGACAGGGGATAACGAGGGCACAGATACGCAGTATTTT.